Presented here are 4 T cell receptor beta chains from one specimen sequenced in a study of a mutant IDH1 vaccine in newly diagnosed glioma. These receptors' targets are unknown. The time point is: week 23, last vaccination. Vaccination used 300 ug of mutant IDH1 20-mer peptide per dose, with topical imiquimod. Only in-frame clones appear in the TCRdb table, and some are missing; sequencing was by immunoSEQ multiplex PCR. The table lists tens of thousands of clones, over 75% of them singletons, with 13% in the top ten. Sequences were derived from PBMCs, sampled from a glioma patient whose treatment included an IDH1 peptide vaccine. The source is a man aged 18 to 30 with glioma.

This clone was seen just once. The chain couples TRBV6-1 to TRBJ1-5, with 10 positions matching TRBD1. With 6 bases clipped from V and 9 bases from J, the junction kept 8 bases outside the gene matches. This CDR3 comprises 14 residues. CDR1 and CDR2 (germline): MNHNS, SASEGT. The CDR3 nucleotides read TGTGCCAGCAGGTGGGACAGGGGTTTTGGGCCCCAGCATTTT. Encoded protein: CASRWDRGFGPQHF.

This clone was recorded once. The V gene is TRBV19, the J gene TRBJ2-7; D is uncertain. This CDR3 is 15 amino acids long. Trimming removed 1 base from V and 0 bases from J, with 10 bases in between. Germline CDR1 and CDR2: LNHDA and SQIVND (reference sequence). As DNA, the CDR3 is TGTGCCAGTAGTATAGTGGCAGAGAGCTCCTACGAGCAGTACTTC. Protein product: CASSIVAESSYEQYF.

The V and J genes are TRBV19 and TRBJ1-4; 11 nucleotides match TRBD1. The germline CDR1 and CDR2 sequences are LNHDA and SQIVND (reference sequence). The V and J ends lost 3 bases and 7 bases, in that order; junction bases with no gene match: 4. This CDR3 spans 15 amino acids. The CDR3: CASSISDRGLEKLFF. The CDR3 region has the DNA TGTGCCAGTAGTATTTCGGACAGGGGGCTTGAAAAACTGTTTTTT.

The chain links TRBV5-4 to TRBJ2-3; D remains ambiguous. Germline CDR1 is SGHNT and CDR2 is YYREEE (reference sequence). The CDR3 is 12 residues long. V shed 4 bases and J shed 6 bases, with 9 bases lying between them. The CDR3 loop reads CASSRRLDTQYF. The CDR3 nucleotides are TGTGCCAGCAGCCGCCGGTTGGATACGCAGTATTTT.